Below are 10 T cell receptor beta chains sequenced from a single sample in a study of blood T cell repertoires in COVID-19. This table comes from immunoSEQ multiplex PCR, and its TCRdb copy is limited to in-frame clones, with some not included. The sample consists of around 150,000 clones, roughly 84% of them appearing once. Sequencing was carried out using peripheral blood. These receptors all come from a man between 65 and 85 years old with acute or convalescent COVID-19.

V and J are TRBV3-1 (or the pseudogene TRBV3-2) and TRBJ2-3; TRBD2 aligns across 9 bases. V lost 3 bases, J lost 2 bases, and 6 bases stayed unmatched. This CDR3 contains 16 residues. Germline V gene sequence: CDR1 LGHDT, CDR2 YNNKEL (reference sequence). CDR3 sequence reads: CASSQMTSGYTDTQYF. CDR3 coding DNA: TGTGCCAGCAGCCAGATGACTAGCGGATACACAGATACGCAGTATTTT.

The rearrangement links TRBV5-5 to TRBJ1-2; tentatively, D is TRBD1 (5 bases). CDR1 is SGHKS, CDR2 YYEKEE, per germline (reference sequence). V dropped 4 bases and J dropped 1 base, with 8 bases sitting between them. This CDR3 region has 13 residues. CDR3 nucleotide sequence: TGTGCCAGCAGCATGGGGCTTAACTATGGCTACACCTTC. Translation gives CASSMGLNYGYTF.

This clone was seen once. This chain uses TRBV19 with TRBJ2-7, with TRBD1 matching over 7 bases. This CDR3 region has 14 residues. CDR1 is LNHDA and CDR2 is SQIVND in the germline V gene (reference sequence). The V gene end was trimmed by 8 bases and the J gene end by 0 bases; junction bases not matched to a gene: 7. CDR3: CASRAQGSSYEQYF. CDR3 coding DNA: TGTGCCAGTCGTGCACAGGGGTCCTCCTACGAGCAGTACTTC.

This clone was detected only a few times. The rearrangement uses TRBV7-3 and TRBJ2-1, with 11 bases that match TRBD2. Looked up from germline, CDR1 is SGHTA and CDR2 is FQGTGA. Trimming at V came to 5 bases and at J to 5 bases, leaving 5 bases not matched to a gene. This CDR3 contains 15 residues. In DNA form, the CDR3 reads TGTGCCAGCAGCGCCGGACTAGCGGGCCACAATGAGCAGTTCTTC. Residues: CASSAGLAGHNEQFF.

The V gene is TRBV2, the J gene TRBJ1-6; D uncertain. Germline V gene sequence: CDR1 SNHLY, CDR2 FYNNEI. The CDR3 totals 13 residues. Trimming left V 6 bases short and J 8 bases short, with 11 bases between. The CDR3 DNA reads TGTGCCAGCAGGAGGAGGATGGATTCACCCCTCCACTTT. This translates into CASRRRMDSPLHF.

This CDR3 reads CASSQDTFTGGNTEAFF. For the CDR3, the DNA is TGTGCCAGCAGCCAAGACACTTTCACAGGGGGCAACACTGAAGCTTTCTTT. This chain joins TRBV3-1 (or the pseudogene TRBV3-2) and TRBJ1-1; 9 positions match TRBD1. The J segment lost 2 bases and the V segment lost 0 bases, leaving 7 bases of the junction unmatched. The V gene's germline CDR1 is LGHDT and CDR2 YNNKEL (reference sequence). The CDR3 spans 17 residues.

The J gene is TRBJ2-5, the V gene TRBV5-1, with D possibly TRBD1 on 6 matching bases. The V gene's germline CDR1 is SGHRS and CDR2 YFSETQ. The CDR3 covers 14 residues. The germline V and J ends were trimmed by 5 bases and 2 bases, with 13 bases remaining between them. The CDR3 bases are TGCGCCAGCAGACTAACCGGGACACAAGAGACCCAGTACTTC. Protein product: CASRLTGTQETQYF.

The chain joins TRBV24-1 to TRBJ2-1, with 14 bases that match TRBD2. The CDR3 runs to 17 residues. The J segment lost 6 bases and the V segment lost 3 bases, leaving 6 bases of the junction unmatched. Germline V lookup: CDR1 KGHDR, CDR2 SFDVKD. The CDR3 DNA reads TGTGCCACCAGTGATGTGGGACTAGCGGGAGACAGCAATGAGCAGTTCTTC. Translated: CATSDVGLAGDSNEQFF.

The rearrangement uses TRBV6-5 and TRBJ1-2; 9 nucleotides align to TRBD1. The CDR3 contains 13 residues. Germline V gives CDR1 MNHEY, CDR2 SVGAGI. J was trimmed by 4 bases and V by 6 bases; bases with no gene match: 3. The CDR3 loop reads CASRDRGGYGYTF. Here the CDR3 DNA reads TGTGCCAGCAGGGACAGGGGTGGCTATGGCTACACCTTC.

The chain uses TRBV27 and TRBJ1-5; TRBD1 matches at 7 bases. Germline V gives CDR1 MNHEY, CDR2 SMNVEV (reference sequence). With V trimmed by 8 bases and J by 1 base, 5 bases remained unmatched. This CDR3 is 14 amino acids long. CDR3 sequence reads: CASGKTGSNQPQHF. CDR3 DNA: TGTGCCAGCGGAAAGACAGGGAGCAATCAGCCCCAGCATTTT.